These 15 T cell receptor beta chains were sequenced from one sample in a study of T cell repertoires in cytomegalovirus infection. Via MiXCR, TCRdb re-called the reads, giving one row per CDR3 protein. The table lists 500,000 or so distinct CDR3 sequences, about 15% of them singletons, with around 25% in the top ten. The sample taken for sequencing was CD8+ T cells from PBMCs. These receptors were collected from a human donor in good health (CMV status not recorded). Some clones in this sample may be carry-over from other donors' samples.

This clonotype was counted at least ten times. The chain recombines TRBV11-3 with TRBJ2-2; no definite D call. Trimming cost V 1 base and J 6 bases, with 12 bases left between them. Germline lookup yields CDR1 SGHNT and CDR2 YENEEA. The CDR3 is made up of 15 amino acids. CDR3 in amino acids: CASSLAGATPGELFF. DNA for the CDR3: TGTGCCAGCAGCTTAGCGGGCGCTACCCCCGGGGAGCTGTTTTTT.

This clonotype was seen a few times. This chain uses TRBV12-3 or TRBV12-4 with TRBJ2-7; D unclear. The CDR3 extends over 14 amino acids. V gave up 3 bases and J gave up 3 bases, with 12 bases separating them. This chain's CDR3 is CASSFSLPIYEQYF. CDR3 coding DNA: TGTGCCAGCAGTTTTTCACTGCCGATCTACGAGCAGTACTTC.

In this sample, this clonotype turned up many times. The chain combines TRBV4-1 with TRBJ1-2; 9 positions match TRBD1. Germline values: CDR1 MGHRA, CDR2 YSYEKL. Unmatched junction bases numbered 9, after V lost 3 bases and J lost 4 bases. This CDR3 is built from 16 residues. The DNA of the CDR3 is TGCGCCAGCAGCCAGGCTGGGACAGGGTGGTCCTATGGCTACACCTTC. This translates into CASSQAGTGWSYGYTF.

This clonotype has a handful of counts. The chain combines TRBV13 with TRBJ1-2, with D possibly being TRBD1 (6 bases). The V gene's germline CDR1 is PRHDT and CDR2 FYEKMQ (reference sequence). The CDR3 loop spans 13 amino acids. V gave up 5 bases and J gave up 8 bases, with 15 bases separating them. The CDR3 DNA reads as TGTGCCAGCAGCGCCCAAGACAGGTCCGGCTACACCTTC. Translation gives CASSAQDRSGYTF.

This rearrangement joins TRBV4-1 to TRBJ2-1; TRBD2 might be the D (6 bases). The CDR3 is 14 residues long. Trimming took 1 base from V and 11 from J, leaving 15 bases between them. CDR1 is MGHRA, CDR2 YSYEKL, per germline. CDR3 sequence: CASSQGPGADKQFF. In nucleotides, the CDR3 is TGCGCCAGCAGCCAAGGCCCGGGAGCTGATAAGCAGTTCTTC.

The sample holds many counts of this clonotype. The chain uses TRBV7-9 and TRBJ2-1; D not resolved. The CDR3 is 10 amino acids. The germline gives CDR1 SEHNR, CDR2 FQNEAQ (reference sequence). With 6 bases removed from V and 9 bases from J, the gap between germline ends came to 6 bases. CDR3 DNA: TGTGCCAGCAGTAGGTTTGAGCAGTTCTTC. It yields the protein CASSRFEQFF.

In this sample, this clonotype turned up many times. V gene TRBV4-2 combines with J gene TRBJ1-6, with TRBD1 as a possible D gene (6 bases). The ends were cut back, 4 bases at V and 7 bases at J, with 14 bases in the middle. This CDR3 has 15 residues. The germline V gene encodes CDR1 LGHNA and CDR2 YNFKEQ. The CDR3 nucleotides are TGTGCCAGCAGCCGAGCAGGGGCGGAGAATTCACCCCTCCACTTT. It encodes CASSRAGAENSPLHF.

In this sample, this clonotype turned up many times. CDR3 protein: CASGLVRYEQGMDNEQFF. Written as DNA, the CDR3 is TGTGCTAGTGGTTTGGTACGCTACGAACAGGGAATGGACAATGAGCAGTTCTTC. V usage is TRBV12-5 and J usage is TRBJ2-1; D might be TRBD1 (6 bases). The CDR3 is 18 amino acids. CDR1 LGHNT and CDR2 FRNRAP come from the germline V gene. With 0 bases removed from V and 5 bases from J, the gap between germline ends came to 20 bases.

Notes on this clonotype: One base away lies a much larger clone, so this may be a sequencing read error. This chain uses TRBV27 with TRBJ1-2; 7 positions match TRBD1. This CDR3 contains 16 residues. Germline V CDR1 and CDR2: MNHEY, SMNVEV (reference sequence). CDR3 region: CTSSLSWTGLTAGYTF. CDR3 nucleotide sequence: TGTACCAGCAGTTTATCCTGGACAGGACTCACCGCGGGCTACACCTTC.

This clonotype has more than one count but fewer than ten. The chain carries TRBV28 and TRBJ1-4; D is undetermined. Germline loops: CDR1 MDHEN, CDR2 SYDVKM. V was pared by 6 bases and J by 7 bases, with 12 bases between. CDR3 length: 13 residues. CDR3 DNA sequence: TGTGCCAGCAGGAGTGGGAGAAGTGAAAAACTGTTTTTT. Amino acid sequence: CASRSGRSEKLFF.

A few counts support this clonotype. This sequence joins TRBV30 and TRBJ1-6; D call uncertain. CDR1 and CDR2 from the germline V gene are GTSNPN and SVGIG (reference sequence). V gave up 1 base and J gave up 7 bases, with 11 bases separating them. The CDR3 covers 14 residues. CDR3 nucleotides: TGTGCCTGGAGTGATGGGTTCCTGAATTCACCCCTCCACTTT. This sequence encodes CAWSDGFLNSPLHF.

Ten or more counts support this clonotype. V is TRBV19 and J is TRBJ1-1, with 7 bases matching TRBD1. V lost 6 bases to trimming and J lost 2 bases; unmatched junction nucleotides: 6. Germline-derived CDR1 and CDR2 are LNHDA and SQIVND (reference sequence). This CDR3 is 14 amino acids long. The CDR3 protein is CASSWTGDNTEAFF. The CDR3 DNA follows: TGTGCCAGTAGCTGGACAGGAGATAACACTGAAGCTTTCTTT.

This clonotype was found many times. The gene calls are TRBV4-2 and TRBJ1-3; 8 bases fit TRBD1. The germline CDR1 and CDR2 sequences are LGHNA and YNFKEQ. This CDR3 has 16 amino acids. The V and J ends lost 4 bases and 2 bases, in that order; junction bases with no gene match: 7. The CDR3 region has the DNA TGTGCCAGCAGCCTTCACAGGGGGATCACTGGAAACACCATATATTTT. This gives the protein CASSLHRGITGNTIYF.

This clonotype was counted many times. CDR3 in DNA: TGTGCCAGCAGCTCCGGGACTAGCGGGGGGAATGAGCAGTTCTTC. Translated, it gives CASSSGTSGGNEQFF. The V call is TRBV7-9, the J call TRBJ2-1, with 15 bases identical to TRBD2. Trimming removed 4 bases from V and 7 bases from J; junction bases left unmatched: 2. The germline V gene has CDR1 SEHNR and CDR2 FQNEAQ (reference sequence). The CDR3 spans 15 residues.

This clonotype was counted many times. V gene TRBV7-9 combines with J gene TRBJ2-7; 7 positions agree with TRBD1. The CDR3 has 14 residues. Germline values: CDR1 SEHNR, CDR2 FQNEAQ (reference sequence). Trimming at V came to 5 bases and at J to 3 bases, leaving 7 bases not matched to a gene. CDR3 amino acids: CASSQGQINYEQYF. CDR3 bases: TGTGCCAGCAGCCAGGGACAGATAAACTACGAGCAGTACTTC.